This T cell receptor (beta chain) came from a study of T-cell reconstitution after alpha-beta-depleted transplantation in children listed by TCRdb under 2016. Study-wide context: Using TCR repertoire profiling, the study quantitatively followed how T-cell immune reconstitution unfolded in children after TCRalphabeta/CD19-depleted allogeneic hematopoietic cell transplantation.

Libraries were prepared through PCR. The listed sequencing device is Illumina HiSeq 2500. TCR libraries were prepared with molecular barcoding, using unique molecular identifiers to normalize TCRbeta repertoire quantification. TCRdb reworked the public reads: Q25 trimming with fastp, MiXCR clone assembly, productive beta chains retained. Each CDR3 protein gets just one entry, which takes the most common genes and DNA from the rows behind it. For this sample the table gives 250,000 to 300,000 distinct CDR3 sequences, of which over 9.5% were detected only once. 7.5% of the sample comes from the top ten. The CDR1 and CDR2 encoded by the germline V gene are SQVTM and ANQGSEA. V is shortened by 7 bases, J by 8 bases, and the region joining them spans 17 bases. The CDR3 runs 12 residues from the cysteine to the phenylalanine. Of all the DNA, just the CDR3 is kept, 36 bases in frame from base 1. With regard to this clonotype: It has no known antigen specificity. Base quality data are lacking; no much larger clone is found one base away.

The meaning of the sample's treatment or condition label: allogeneic hematopoietic cell transplantation with graft depleted of TCRalphabeta T cells and CD19 B cells. Transplant recipients were children who received TCRalphabeta/CD19-depleted allogeneic hematopoietic cell grafts. What the research found in general, with its limitations: The apparently early alphabetaT-cell count recovery about two months after transplant was reportedly dependent on only several hundred rapidly expanded clones derived from non-depleted graft cells. The high TCRbeta diversity at day 60 in some patients was ascribed to recipient T cells and intrathymic progenitors that had survived conditioning. The frequencies of hyperexpanded clones fell over the following months, and after one year, T-cell counts and TCRbeta diversity were mostly attributed to newly produced T cells.

This specimen consisted of PBMCs, obtained before TCRalphabeta/CD19-depleted stem cell transplant. The sequence came from a boy younger than two with acute myeloid leukemia, due to receive a stem cell transplant. The chain links TRBV29-1 with TRBJ1-2; the D gene identity is not certain. The sequenced DNA: TGCAGCGGATCTACGGGTCTCATGGGCTACACCTTC. This sequence encodes CSGSTGLMGYTF.